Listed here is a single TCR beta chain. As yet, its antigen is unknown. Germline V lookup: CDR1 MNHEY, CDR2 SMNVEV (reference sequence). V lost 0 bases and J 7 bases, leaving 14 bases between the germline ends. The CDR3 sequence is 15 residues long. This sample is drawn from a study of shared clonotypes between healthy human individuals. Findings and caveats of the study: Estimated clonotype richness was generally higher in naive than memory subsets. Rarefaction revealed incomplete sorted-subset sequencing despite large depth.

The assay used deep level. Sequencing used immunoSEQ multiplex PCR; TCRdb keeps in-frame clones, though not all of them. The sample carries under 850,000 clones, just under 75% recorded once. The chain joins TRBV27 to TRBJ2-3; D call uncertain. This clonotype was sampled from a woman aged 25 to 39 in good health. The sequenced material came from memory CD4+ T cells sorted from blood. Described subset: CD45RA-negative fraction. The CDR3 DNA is TGTGCCAGCAGTTTATCTTCCCCTAGATTCCATACGCAGTATTTT. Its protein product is CASSLSSPRFHTQYF.